This is a list of T cell receptor beta chains from one sample in a study of T cells after yellow fever vaccination. TCRdb fed the 5' RACE reads into MiXCR, producing one record per CDR3 protein. The table shows 610,000 or so distinct CDR3 sequences, with around an eighth occurring only once. Sequencing was performed on PBMCs, taken on the day of the yellow fever booster vaccination. Receptors originate from a man between 25 and 39 years old who received the YFV17D yellow fever vaccine. Both conserved end residues are part of each CDR3. A D gene is named only where the DNA matches it firmly. The size of a clone is reported for some rows only, either as once, few or many, or as a class for expanded clones.

D gene	V gene	J gene	clone size	CDR3 protein	CDR3 DNA
TRBD1	TRBV12-3/TRBV12-4	TRBJ1-3	few	CASSTTGGSGNTIYF	TGTGCCAGCAGTACGACAGGGGGCTCTGGAAACACCATATATTTT
-	TRBV6-2/TRBV6-3	TRBJ1-1	few	CASSYSILMNTEAFF	TGTGCCAGCAGTTACTCGATCCTAATGAACACTGAAGCTTTCTTT
-	TRBV7-2	TRBJ2-3	few	CASSLALGGRTDTQYF	TGTGCCAGCAGCTTAGCGCTTGGGGGCCGCACAGATACGCAGTATTTT
TRBD2	TRBV6-2/TRBV6-3	TRBJ2-1	-	CASSSRPPSGVLDEQFF	TGTGCCAGCAGCTCTCGTCCACCTAGCGGGGTCTTGGATGAGCAGTTCTTC
TRBD2	TRBV7-8	TRBJ2-2	many	CAVRGGPGELFF	TGTGCCGTTCGCGGGGGTCCCGGGGAGCTGTTTTTT
-	TRBV6-5	TRBJ2-5	few	CASSYYRRRGETQYF	TGTGCCAGCAGTTACTACCGCCGTAGGGGAGAGACCCAGTACTTC
-	TRBV6-5	TRBJ2-5	-	CASSYSVGLPIQETQYF	TGTGCCAGCAGTTACTCTGTGGGACTCCCCATTCAAGAGACCCAGTACTTC
-	TRBV7-9	TRBJ2-1	few	CASSLLWEDEQFF	TGTGCCAGCAGCTTACTCTGGGAAGATGAGCAGTTCTTC
TRBD2	TRBV5-1	TRBJ2-2	-	CASSWSGRNTGELFF	TGCGCCAGCAGCTGGAGCGGGAGGAATACCGGGGAGCTGTTTTTT
-	TRBV5-5	TRBJ1-6	-	CASSLAVGDNSPLHF	TGTGCCAGCAGCTTGGCCGTCGGGGATAATTCACCCCTCCACTTT